Below, 21 T cell receptor beta chains from the same sample are listed, as sequenced in a study of cytomegalovirus exposure and HLA in healthy donors. PCR involved 60 Vbeta and 13 Jbeta primers. The method was immunoSEQ multiplex PCR; TCRdb's version includes in-frame clones alone and lacks a portion of them. The top ten clones hold about 2% of a sample with around 200,000 clones, over 75% of them seen once. Sequenced: PBMCs. Receptor source: a woman aged 45-65 years in good health and CMV-seronegative.

V usage is TRBV6-5 and J usage is TRBJ2-2, with 8 bases fitting TRBD1. CDR1 is MNHEY, CDR2 SVGAGI, per germline. V trimming: 10 bases; J trimming: 3 bases; junction bases outside the gene matches: 7. This CDR3 comprises 14 residues. CDR3: CATLQGVHTGELFF. The CDR3 DNA is TGTGCCACCTTACAGGGGGTGCACACCGGGGAGCTGTTTTTT.

The chain recombines TRBV28 with TRBJ1-5; no definite D call. Germline loops: CDR1 MDHEN, CDR2 SYDVKM. Deletions cut 5 bases from V and 6 bases from J, with 8 bases between. The CDR3 consists of 12 residues. The CDR3 coding sequence is TGTGCCAGCAGTGTGAGGTTTCAGCCCCAGCATTTT. Its protein is CASSVRFQPQHF. Filled out from reference TRBV28 and TRBJ1-5, the complete variable domain reads DVKVTQSSRYLVKRTGEKVFLECVQDMDHENMFWYRQDPGLGLRLIYFSYDVKMKEKGDIPEGYSVSREKKERFSLILESASTNQTSMYLCASSVRFQPQHFGDGTRLSIL.

The chain has TRBV29-1 and TRBJ2-4, with 11 bases fitting TRBD1. The CDR3 loop spans 17 amino acids. CDR1 SQVTM and CDR2 ANQGSEA come from the germline V gene. The trim removed 1 base at V and 1 base at J, leaving 6 bases unmatched. The CDR3 protein is CSVEGTGGPKAKNIQYF. DNA for the CDR3: TGCAGCGTTGAAGGGACAGGGGGCCCTAAGGCCAAAAACATTCAGTACTTC.

The chain uses TRBV19 and TRBJ1-1; TRBD1 agrees at 7 bases. Trimming at V came to 9 bases and at J to 0 bases, leaving 10 bases not matched to a gene. The germline gives CDR1 LNHDA, CDR2 SQIVND (reference sequence). The CDR3 extends over 15 amino acids. The CDR3 loop reads CASRNPGQMNTEAFF. CDR3 DNA sequence: TGTGCCAGCCGGAATCCGGGACAGATGAACACTGAAGCTTTCTTT.

Here the CDR3 reads CASSQIPVGGTDHEQYF. CDR3 nucleotide sequence: TGTGCCAGCAGCCAAATACCGGTGGGGGGAACTGATCACGAGCAGTACTTC. The genes are TRBV7-9 and TRBJ2-7; D is possibly TRBD2 (6 bases). Trimming removed 5 bases at V and 5 bases at J, with 25 bases between. CDR3 size: 17 residues. Germline V lookup: CDR1 SEHNR, CDR2 FQNEAQ (reference sequence).

The rearrangement uses TRBV19 and TRBJ2-7; D is unclear. CDR1 LNHDA and CDR2 SQIVND come from the germline V gene (reference sequence). The CDR3 runs 12 residues. V was cut by 7 bases and J by 3 bases, with 10 bases left in between. The CDR3 protein is CASTQKDYEQYF. CDR3 in DNA: TGTGCCAGTACCCAGAAAGACTACGAGCAGTACTTC. The complete variable domain, with remaining parts taken from reference TRBV19 and TRBJ2-7, reads DGGITQSPKYLFRKEGQNVTLSCEQNLNHDAMYWYRQDPGQGLRLIYYSQIVNDFQKGDIAEGYSVSREKKESFPLTVTSAQKNPTAFYLCASTQKDYEQYFGPGTRLTVT.

V and J are TRBV4-2 and TRBJ2-2, with D unresolved. CDR3 length equals 14 residues. V lost 1 base and J 2 bases, leaving 5 bases between the germline ends. Germline CDR1 reads LGHNA; CDR2 reads YNFKEQ. The CDR3 loop is CASSQGPNTGELFF. CDR3 coding DNA: TGTGCCAGCAGCCAAGGGCCCAACACCGGGGAGCTGTTTTTT.

This chain joins TRBV5-5 and TRBJ2-5; TRBD1 aligns across 9 bases. The V and J ends lost 6 bases and 5 bases, in that order; junction bases with no gene match: 5. Per germline, CDR1 SGHKS and CDR2 YYEKEE (reference sequence). CDR3 size: 13 residues. The CDR3 sequence is CASNEGQGETQYF. CDR3 DNA: TGTGCCAGCAACGAGGGACAGGGCGAGACCCAGTACTTC.

The rearrangement joins TRBV18 to TRBJ2-3; 12 nucleotides match TRBD2. The CDR3 consists of 15 residues. Looked up from germline, CDR1 is KGHSH and CDR2 is LQKENI. V shed 4 bases and J 2 bases; nucleotides not matched to a gene: 1. The DNA for the CDR3 is TGTGCCAGCTCACGGACTAGCGGGATCACAGATACGCAGTATTTT. Translated: CASSRTSGITDTQYF.

The chain has TRBV7-2 and TRBJ2-7; a possible D gene is TRBD2 (7 bases). V was pared by 0 bases and J by 2 bases, with 17 bases between. The length of the CDR3 is 17 residues. Germline values: CDR1 SGHTA, CDR2 FQGNSA. In DNA, the CDR3 is TGTGCCAGCAGCTTAGCGCTCGGGGGGCCCGTCCCCTACGAGCAGTACTTC. This encodes CASSLALGGPVPYEQYF.

The count of this clone is one. J is TRBJ2-7 and V is TRBV5-1; 7 bases agree with TRBD1. The CDR3 loop spans 14 amino acids. Germline V gene data show CDR1 as SGHRS and CDR2 as YFSETQ. Trimming took 3 bases from V and 4 from J; bases not matched to a gene: 7. CDR3 nucleotides: TGCGCCAGCAGCTATGACAGGGTGGGGTACGAGCAGTACTTC. It encodes CASSYDRVGYEQYF.

The CDR3 bases are TGTGCCAGCAGCTCGAGGACTAGCGGGAAGCAAGAGACCCAGTACTTC. As protein: CASSSRTSGKQETQYF. The chain is built from TRBV7-9 and TRBJ2-5, with TRBD2 matching over 12 bases. Germline trimming cut 4 bases from V and 2 bases from J; bases unmatched to any gene: 5. This CDR3 has 16 residues. Germline CDR1 SEHNR, CDR2 FQNEAQ (reference sequence). The variable domain in full, completed from reference TRBV7-9 and TRBJ2-5, reads DTGVSQNPRHKITKRGQNVTFRCDPISEHNRLYWYRQTLGQGPEFLTYFQNEAQLEKSRLLSDRFSAERPKGSFSTLEIQRTEQGDSAMYLCASSSRTSGKQETQYFGPGTRLLVL.

The chain combines TRBV10-2 with TRBJ2-5; tentative D call: TRBD1 (6 bases). V gave up 5 bases and J gave up 5 bases, with 18 bases separating them. This CDR3 has 15 amino acids. Germline V gives CDR1 WSHSY, CDR2 SAAADI. The CDR3 DNA reads as TGCGCCAGCAGTCAATCAGGGGATCGCAGCGAGACCCAGTACTTC. Its translation: CASSQSGDRSETQYF.

The chain couples TRBV19 to TRBJ2-3, with 7 positions matching TRBD1. The germline V gene has CDR1 LNHDA and CDR2 SQIVND (reference sequence). The CDR3 is 14 residues long. J was trimmed by 3 bases and V by 3 bases; bases with no gene match: 3. The CDR3 DNA sequence: TGTGCCAGTAGTATTGGGACAGTTACAGATACGCAGTATTTT. Amino acids: CASSIGTVTDTQYF.

J is TRBJ2-7 and V is TRBV5-4, with TRBD2 matching over 15 bases. V trimming: 4 bases; J trimming: 0 bases; junction bases outside the gene matches: 5. The CDR3 sequence is 17 residues long. Germline CDR1 is SGHNT and CDR2 is YYREEE (reference sequence). The CDR3 nucleotides are TGTGCCAGCAGCCTCGGACTAGCGGGAGGGATCTCCTACGAGCAGTACTTC. Its protein product is CASSLGLAGGISYEQYF.

This chain uses TRBV6-6 with TRBJ2-1; the match to TRBD1 covers 7 bases. CDR3 length: 15 amino acids. CDR1 and CDR2 (germline): MNHNY, SVGAGI (reference sequence). V gave up 7 bases and J gave up 4 bases; unmatched junction bases: 10. CDR3 amino acids: CASTPGGRIYNEQFF. The CDR3 DNA reads TGTGCCAGCACCCCAGGGGGACGGATTTACAATGAGCAGTTCTTC.

As regards this clone: This specimen includes other DNA sequences encoding the same CDR3. The chain carries TRBV28 and TRBJ2-7; 10 positions match TRBD2. The J segment lost 1 base and the V segment lost 3 bases, leaving 12 bases of the junction unmatched. The CDR3 contains 18 residues. CDR1 is MDHEN and CDR2 is SYDVKM in the germline V gene. Here the CDR3 reads CASSLNGLAEARSYEQYF. The DNA for the CDR3 is TGTGCCAGCAGTTTGAACGGACTAGCGGAAGCACGGTCCTACGAGCAGTACTTC.

In DNA form, the CDR3 reads TGTGCCAGTAGTAAGGGGACTAGCGGGAGGGCGGCCAAAAACATTCAGTACTTC. Translation gives CASSKGTSGRAAKNIQYF. This chain uses TRBV19 with TRBJ2-4; 16 positions match TRBD2. The CDR3 runs to 18 residues. Germline CDR1 LNHDA, CDR2 SQIVND (reference sequence). Trimming at V came to 4 bases and at J to 1 base, leaving 4 bases not matched to a gene. The whole variable domain, remainder taken from reference TRBV19 and TRBJ2-4, is DGGITQSPKYLFRKEGQNVTLSCEQNLNHDAMYWYRQDPGQGLRLIYYSQIVNDFQKGDIAEGYSVSREKKESFPLTVTSAQKNPTAFYLCASSKGTSGRAAKNIQYFGAGTRLSVL.

The chain employs TRBV28 and TRBJ2-7, with no clear D. V shed 4 bases and J shed 6 bases, with 4 bases lying between them. The CDR3 totals 10 residues. Germline values: CDR1 MDHEN, CDR2 SYDVKM. The CDR3: CASSSVEQYF. CDR3 sequence (DNA): TGTGCCAGCAGTTCTGTCGAGCAGTACTTC.

This clone appeared a few times. The chain recombines TRBV6-1 with TRBJ2-7, with D hard to call. The CDR3 runs to 14 residues. The germline CDR1 and CDR2 sequences are MNHNS and SASEGT. V lost 0 bases, J lost 3 bases, and 9 bases lay in between. This CDR3 reads CASSEAGLIYEQYF. CDR3 DNA: TGTGCCAGCAGTGAAGCTGGGCTGATCTACGAGCAGTACTTC.

J is TRBJ1-1 and V is TRBV9; D possibly corresponds to TRBD1 (6 bases). The germline CDR1 and CDR2 sequences are SGDLS and YYNGEE. CDR3 size: 15 residues. V dropped 4 bases and J dropped 4 bases, with 17 bases sitting between them. The CDR3 nucleotides are TGTGCCAGCAGCTCGGAGAGGGGGAGGGGCACTGAAGCTTTCTTT. Its translation is CASSSERGRGTEAFF.